This is a list of T cell receptor beta chains from one sample in a study of blood T cells in healthy people across ages. One entry per CDR3 protein, called by TCRdb with MiXCR from the 5' RACE reads. The table shows around 820,000 distinct CDR3 sequences, with roughly 25% occurring only once. These data also formed part of another study, on T cells of mothers and their children.

The sequenced material came from blood. These receptors all stem from a boy aged 5 to 17 in good health. The CDR3 runs from the conserved cysteine through the conserved F or W. A D gene is named only where the DNA matches it firmly. Only some rows state a clone size, as once, few, many or a class for expanded clones.

v_call	cdr3_length	clone_size	j_call	d_call	cdr3_nt	cdr3_aa
TRBV6-6	13	few	TRBJ2-2	-	TGTGCCAGCAGTTACAGCCAGTCCGGGGAGCTGTTTTTT	CASSYSQSGELFF
TRBV7-9	17	few	TRBJ2-6	-	TGTGCCAGCAGCTTAACAACAGGGAGCTCTGGGGCCAACGTCCTGACTTTC	CASSLTTGSSGANVLTF
TRBV11-2	17	-	TRBJ2-5	-	TGTGCCAGCAGCTTAGTTTTCGGGGGTCCAGGGGGGGAGACCCAGTACTTC	CASSLVFGGPGGETQYF
TRBV11-2	15	-	TRBJ2-1	-	TGTGCCAGCAGCCGACAGGTTAGCTCCTACAATGAGCAGTTCTTC	CASSRQVSSYNEQFF
TRBV10-2	14	few	TRBJ1-4	TRBD1	TGCGCCAGCAGTGATGGGACAGTTAATGAAAAACTGTTTTTT	CASSDGTVNEKLFF
TRBV28	12	few	TRBJ1-1	-	TGTGCCAGCAGTGATCAGGGAGCTGAAGCTTTCTTT	CASSDQGAEAFF
TRBV4-1	16	-	TRBJ2-7	TRBD1	TGCGCCAGCAGCCAACCAACCGGGACAGCAGGCTACGAGCAGTACTTC	CASSQPTGTAGYEQYF
TRBV20-1	10	-	TRBJ1-4	-	TGCAGTGCTTCCGATGAAAAACTGTTTTTT	CSASDEKLFF
TRBV30	15	-	TRBJ1-4	-	TGTGCCTGGAGTCCAGGAGGGTCGACAAATGAAAAACTGTTTTTT	CAWSPGGSTNEKLFF
TRBV28	15	many	TRBJ1-5	-	TGTGCCAGCAGTTTGGGAGGTCAGCAACGTCAGCCCCAGCATTTT	CASSLGGQQRQPQHF
TRBV6-2/TRBV6-3	16	few	TRBJ2-1	TRBD2	TGTGCCAGCAGTTCCCCAACTAGCGGGAGGGCTCATGAGCAGTTCTTC	CASSSPTSGRAHEQFF
TRBV30	15	few	TRBJ2-3	-	TGTGCCTGGAGTGTACTCCCCGGGGGCACAGATACGCAGTATTTT	CAWSVLPGGTDTQYF
TRBV7-9	13	-	TRBJ2-1	-	TGTGCCAGCAGCTCAGTGGGGGTCTATGAGCAGTTCTTC	CASSSVGVYEQFF
TRBV4-3	16	-	TRBJ2-1	TRBD2	TGCGCCAGCAGCCAGCAACTAGCGGGGGACTACAATGAGCAGTTCTTC	CASSQQLAGDYNEQFF
TRBV7-2	15	-	TRBJ2-7	TRBD1	TGTGCCAGCAGCTTATACACAGGGGGCGTCTGCGAGCAGTACTTC	CASSLYTGGVCEQYF
TRBV20-1	13	-	TRBJ2-7	-	TGCAGTGCTAGAGCGGGACATGACTACGAGCAGTACTTC	CSARAGHDYEQYF
TRBV24-1	16	-	TRBJ2-3	TRBD2	TGTGCCACCAGTGATGCTTCCGGGACTAGTCGAGATACGCAGTATTTT	CATSDASGTSRDTQYF
TRBV5-6	14	-	TRBJ1-4	-	TGTGCCAGCAGCTTCCAAGCGGGGAGCGAAAAACTGTTTTTT	CASSFQAGSEKLFF
TRBV29-1	12	-	TRBJ2-4	-	TGCAGCGTTGAAGTTCAGGGTTTGGATCAGTACTTC	CSVEVQGLDQYF
TRBV18	13	-	TRBJ2-5	-	TGTGCCAGCTCACCGGGCGAGCGGGAGACCCAGTACTTC	CASSPGERETQYF
TRBV4-3	15	few	TRBJ1-1	-	TGCGCCAGCAGCCCCGGACAGACATCGAACACTGAAGCTTTCTTT	CASSPGQTSNTEAFF
TRBV7-2	16	-	TRBJ2-7	TRBD1	TGTGCCAGCAGCCTCCAACCCGGGACAGGGCCCTACGAGCAGTACTTC	CASSLQPGTGPYEQYF
TRBV18	14	-	TRBJ2-7	-	TGTGCCAGCTCACCAAAGCCTAGCAGGTACGAGCAGTACTTC	CASSPKPSRYEQYF
TRBV20-1	15	-	TRBJ2-1	TRBD2	TGCAGTGCTAGAGATCGACTAGCGGGAGCCCATGAGCAGTTCTTC	CSARDRLAGAHEQFF
TRBV28	15	few	TRBJ2-5	-	TGTGCCAGCAGTTCTACAGGGCTTGCCCAAGAGACCCAGTACTTC	CASSSTGLAQETQYF
TRBV7-9	19	few	TRBJ2-1	TRBD2	TGTGCCAGCAGCTTTTTCGGGACTAGCGGGAGAAGCTCCTACAATGAGCAGTTCTTC	CASSFFGTSGRSSYNEQFF
TRBV6-6	16	few	TRBJ2-1	-	TGTGCCAGCAGTTACTCGAGGGGCGGCGGGCCCAATGAGCAGTTCTTC	CASSYSRGGGPNEQFF
TRBV6-5	14	many	TRBJ2-5	-	TGTGCCAGCAGTTTCGTGGGGTCCAAAGAGACCCAGTACTTC	CASSFVGSKETQYF
TRBV27	13	-	TRBJ2-1	-	TGTGCCAGCAGTGCACTTGGGGTAAATGAGCAGTTCTTC	CASSALGVNEQFF
TRBV20-1	13	few	TRBJ2-2	-	TGCAGTGCTAGAGACCCCGGGACCGGGGAGCTGTTTTTT	CSARDPGTGELFF
TRBV29-1	16	-	TRBJ2-1	-	TGCAGCGGAGAGGGAGGAGGGCCTTGGGCCAAGGATGAGCAGTTCTTC	CSGEGGGPWAKDEQFF
TRBV5-4	14	-	TRBJ2-7	-	TGTGCCAGCAGCTTTTCGACAAGATCCTACGAGCAGTACTTC	CASSFSTRSYEQYF
TRBV6-6	18	few	TRBJ1-2	-	TGTGCCAGCAGTTACTCGATTTTACGGGGGGGCCCTAACTATGGCTACACCTTC	CASSYSILRGGPNYGYTF
TRBV11-2	15	many	TRBJ2-5	-	TGTGCCAGCAGCTTAGCCGGGAACAGTGTGGAGACCCAGTACTTC	CASSLAGNSVETQYF
TRBV28	11	many	TRBJ2-7	-	TGTGCCAGCAGTCAATTCTACGAGCAGTACTTC	CASSQFYEQYF
TRBV29-1	9	few	TRBJ1-2	-	TGCAGCACCCAGAAAGGCTACACCTTC	CSTQKGYTF
TRBV15	15	few	TRBJ2-7	TRBD1	TGTGCCACCAGCAGAGAAGGGGGCACATCCTACGAGCAGTACTTC	CATSREGGTSYEQYF
TRBV15	16	-	TRBJ2-2	-	TGTGCCACCAGCGGAGGGGTAGGGAGGAACACCGGGGAGCTGTTTTTT	CATSGGVGRNTGELFF
TRBV29-1	11	few	TRBJ1-2	-	TGCAGCGTGCAGGTCTCCTATGGCTACACCTTC	CSVQVSYGYTF
TRBV28	15	few	TRBJ2-7	TRBD1	TGTGCCAGCTTACCCGGGACAGCTTCTCCCTACGAGCAGTACTTC	CASLPGTASPYEQYF
TRBV3-1	15	-	TRBJ2-1	TRBD2	TGTGCCAGCAGCCCACGGGCGGGGGATTACAATGAGCAGTTCTTC	CASSPRAGDYNEQFF
TRBV7-9	14	few	TRBJ2-7	TRBD1	TGTGCCAGCAGCTTTGAGACAGGGGGCGCCGAGCAGTACTTC	CASSFETGGAEQYF
TRBV11-2	13	few	TRBJ2-1	TRBD2	TGTGCCAGCAGCGACGGGACTAGCTGGGAGCAGTTCTTC	CASSDGTSWEQFF
TRBV9	16	-	TRBJ2-3	-	TGTGCCAGCAGCGTGGGTGGGGTCCTGAGCACAGATACGCAGTATTTT	CASSVGGVLSTDTQYF
TRBV7-9	13	-	TRBJ2-5	TRBD1	TGTGCCAGCCAGGGGGCCTATGGTGAGACCCAGTACTTC	CASQGAYGETQYF
TRBV18	14	few	TRBJ2-5	TRBD1	TGTGCCAGCTCACCGGGGACAGTCCGGAAGACCCAGTACTTC	CASSPGTVRKTQYF
TRBV20-1	17	few	TRBJ1-2	-	TGCAGTGCTAGAGATCAGGGAAAAGGGTACCTTAACTATGGCTACACCTTC	CSARDQGKGYLNYGYTF